Given below is one TCR beta chain in context. The antigen is unknown. Version v3.0 of the immunoSEQ assay was performed at survey level. Sequencing used immunoSEQ multiplex PCR; TCRdb keeps in-frame clones, though not all of them. Among about 39,000 clones, 85% to 90% were seen once, and the ten largest hold about 6%. The sample originates from a study of long-term antiretroviral therapy in people with HIV. V lost 0 bases, J lost 2 bases, and 4 bases stayed unmatched. Germline V gives CDR1 SGDLS, CDR2 YYNGEE. The CDR3 has 15 residues. Study-wide results and limits: Whereas controls had wider CDR3 length ranges, HIV repertoires had narrower ones.

The chain combines TRBV9 with TRBJ2-7, with 8 nucleotides matching TRBD2. The sequence derives from a woman aged 45 to 65 with HIV. The sample here was unsorted PBMCs, taken 3.1 years after starting antiretroviral therapy. The CDR3 spells CASSVASGGTYEQYF. CDR3 in DNA: TGTGCCAGCAGCGTAGCAAGCGGGGGCACCTACGAGCAGTACTTC.